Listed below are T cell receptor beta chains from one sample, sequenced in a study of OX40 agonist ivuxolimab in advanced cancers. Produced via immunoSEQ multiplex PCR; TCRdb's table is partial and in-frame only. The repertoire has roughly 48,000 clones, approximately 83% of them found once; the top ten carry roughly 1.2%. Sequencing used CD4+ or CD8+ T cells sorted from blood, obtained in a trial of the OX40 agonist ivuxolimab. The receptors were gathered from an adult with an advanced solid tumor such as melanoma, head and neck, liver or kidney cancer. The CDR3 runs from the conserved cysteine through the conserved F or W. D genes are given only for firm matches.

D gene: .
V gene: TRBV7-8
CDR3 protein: CASSRPSGAGLF

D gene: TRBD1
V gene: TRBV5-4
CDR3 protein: CASSLADRAHNEQFF

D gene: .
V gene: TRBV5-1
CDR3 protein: CASSVEFFAGLQGLHF

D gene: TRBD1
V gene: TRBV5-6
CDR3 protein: CASSRWTGNTGELFF

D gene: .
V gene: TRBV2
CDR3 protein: CASSLSVNTQYF

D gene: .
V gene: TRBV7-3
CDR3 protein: CASSLMPGRNTEAFF

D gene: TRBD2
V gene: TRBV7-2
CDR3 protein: CASSTLAGGRGDTQYF

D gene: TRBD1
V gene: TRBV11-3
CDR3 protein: CASSLGTGRTGELFF

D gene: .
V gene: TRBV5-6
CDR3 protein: CASSLVGEGYTF

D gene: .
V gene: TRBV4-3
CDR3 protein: CASSHSRVRMGGRSETQYF

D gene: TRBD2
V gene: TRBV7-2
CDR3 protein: CASRLQRGTTQQYF

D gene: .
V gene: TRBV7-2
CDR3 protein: CASQLGEIGGTQYF

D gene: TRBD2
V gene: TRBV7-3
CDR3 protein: CASSKGLAGAYNEQFF

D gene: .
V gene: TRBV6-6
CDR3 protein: CASSYSKWTEAFF

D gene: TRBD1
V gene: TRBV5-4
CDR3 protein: CASSSGSGQGYYGYTF